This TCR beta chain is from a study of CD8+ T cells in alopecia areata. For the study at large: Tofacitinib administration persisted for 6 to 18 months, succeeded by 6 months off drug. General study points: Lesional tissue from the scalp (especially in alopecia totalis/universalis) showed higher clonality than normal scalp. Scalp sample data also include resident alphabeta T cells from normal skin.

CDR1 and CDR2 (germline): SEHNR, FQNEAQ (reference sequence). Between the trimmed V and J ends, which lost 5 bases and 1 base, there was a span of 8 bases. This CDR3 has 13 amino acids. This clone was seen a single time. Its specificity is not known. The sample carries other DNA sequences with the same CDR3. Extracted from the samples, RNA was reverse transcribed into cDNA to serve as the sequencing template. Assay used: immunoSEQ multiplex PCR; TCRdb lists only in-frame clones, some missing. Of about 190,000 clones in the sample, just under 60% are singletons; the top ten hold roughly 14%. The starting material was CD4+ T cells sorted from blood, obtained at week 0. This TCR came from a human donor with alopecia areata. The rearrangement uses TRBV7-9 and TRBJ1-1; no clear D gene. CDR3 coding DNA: TGTGCCAGCAGCCCTCCGCCGAACACTGAAGCTTTCTTT. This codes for CASSPPPNTEAFF.